This is a list of T cell receptor beta chains from one sample in a study of beta chain features in type 1 diabetes. The table came from immunoSEQ multiplex PCR; TCRdb's copy has only in-frame clones and leaves some out. The table has about 340,000 clones, approximately 9.7% seen once; the top ten hold less than 1.2%. The material sequenced was central memory CD4+ T cells from blood. These receptors originate from a man in his thirties or forties with type 1 diabetes. Both conserved end residues are part of each CDR3. A D gene is named only where the DNA matches it firmly. Clone size is stated in some rows and not others, as once, few, many or a class when expanded.

clone size: many
V gene: TRBV4-3
D gene: .
J gene: TRBJ1-2
CDR3 protein: CASSQGDTGPYGYTF
CDR3 DNA: TGCGCCAGCAGCCAAGGTGACACTGGACCATATGGCTACACCTTC

clone size: few
V gene: TRBV7-9
D gene: .
J gene: TRBJ2-2
CDR3 protein: CASSPNTGYTGELFF
CDR3 DNA: TGTGCCAGCAGCCCTAATACAGGTTACACCGGGGAGCTGTTTTTT

clone size: few
V gene: TRBV6-6
D gene: .
J gene: TRBJ1-1
CDR3 protein: CASSYRVSHTEAFF
CDR3 DNA: TGTGCCAGCAGTTACCGGGTCAGTCATACTGAAGCTTTCTTT

clone size: few
V gene: TRBV7-2
D gene: TRBD1
J gene: TRBJ2-7
CDR3 protein: CASSGDSYYEQYF
CDR3 DNA: TGTGCCAGCAGCGGGGACAGCTACTACGAGCAGTACTTC

clone size: many
V gene: TRBV2
D gene: .
J gene: TRBJ2-7
CDR3 protein: CASSEGGGVNEQYF
CDR3 DNA: TGTGCCAGCAGTGAAGGGGGTGGCGTGAACGAGCAGTACTTC

clone size: few
V gene: TRBV30
D gene: .
J gene: TRBJ1-2
CDR3 protein: CAWSVRVGLRAYGYTF
CDR3 DNA: TGTGCCTGGAGTGTACGAGTAGGGCTTAGGGCCTATGGCTACACCTTC

clone size: few
V gene: TRBV7-2
D gene: .
J gene: TRBJ2-1
CDR3 protein: CASSLASYNEQFF
CDR3 DNA: TGTGCCAGCAGCTTAGCCAGCTACAATGAGCAGTTCTTC

clone size: .
V gene: TRBV5-6
D gene: TRBD1
J gene: TRBJ1-2
CDR3 protein: CASSPTGGNYGYTF
CDR3 DNA: TGTGCCAGCAGCCCTACAGGGGGTAACTATGGCTACACCTTC

clone size: .
V gene: TRBV11-2
D gene: .
J gene: TRBJ1-1
CDR3 protein: CASSLDTTNTEAFF
CDR3 DNA: TGTGCCAGCAGCTTAGACACCACGAACACTGAAGCTTTCTTT

clone size: many
V gene: TRBV28
D gene: .
J gene: TRBJ2-7
CDR3 protein: CASSLWAGTYEQYF
CDR3 DNA: TGTGCCAGCAGCTTATGGGCAGGTACCTACGAGCAGTACTTC

clone size: .
V gene: TRBV18
D gene: TRBD2
J gene: TRBJ2-7
CDR3 protein: CASSPVLAGANYEQYF
CDR3 DNA: TGTGCCAGCTCACCGGTGCTAGCGGGGGCCAACTACGAGCAGTACTTC

clone size: few
V gene: TRBV6-5
D gene: TRBD1
J gene: TRBJ2-5
CDR3 protein: CASSQDRGGETQYF
CDR3 DNA: TGTGCCAGCAGTCAAGACAGGGGGGGAGAGACCCAGTACTTC

clone size: .
V gene: TRBV2
D gene: .
J gene: TRBJ1-1
CDR3 protein: CASSAQSTGGRHTEAFF
CDR3 DNA: TGTGCCAGCAGTGCCCAATCCACCGGCGGGAGGCACACTGAAGCTTTCTTT

clone size: few
V gene: TRBV9
D gene: TRBD1
J gene: TRBJ1-3
CDR3 protein: CASSGGQGTASGNTIYF
CDR3 DNA: TGTGCCAGCAGCGGGGGACAGGGGACCGCCTCTGGAAACACCATATATTTT

clone size: few
V gene: TRBV18
D gene: .
J gene: TRBJ2-1
CDR3 protein: CASSPRRETNNEQFF
CDR3 DNA: TGTGCCAGCTCACCGCGAAGAGAGACAAACAATGAGCAGTTCTTC

clone size: .
V gene: TRBV7-9
D gene: TRBD1
J gene: TRBJ2-7
CDR3 protein: CASSSQGAGSEQYF
CDR3 DNA: TGTGCCAGCAGCTCCCAGGGGGCTGGGAGCGAGCAGTACTTC

clone size: .
V gene: TRBV14
D gene: TRBD1
J gene: TRBJ1-2
CDR3 protein: CASSPQGASGYTF
CDR3 DNA: TGTGCCAGCAGCCCTCAGGGGGCGAGTGGCTACACCTTC

clone size: .
V gene: TRBV29-1
D gene: .
J gene: TRBJ2-7
CDR3 protein: CSVEEGGGYEQYF
CDR3 DNA: TGCAGCGTTGAAGAGGGAGGGGGTTACGAGCAGTACTTC

clone size: few
V gene: TRBV14
D gene: .
J gene: TRBJ2-2
CDR3 protein: CASSLPGGTNTGELFF
CDR3 DNA: TGTGCCAGCAGCCTTCCGGGGGGCACGAACACCGGGGAGCTGTTTTTT

clone size: .
V gene: TRBV6-5
D gene: .
J gene: TRBJ1-2
CDR3 protein: CASRWTDSGGYTF
CDR3 DNA: TGTGCCAGCAGATGGACAGACTCGGGCGGCTACACCTTC

clone size: .
V gene: TRBV6-1
D gene: .
J gene: TRBJ1-4
CDR3 protein: CASSADNSNEKLFF
CDR3 DNA: TGTGCCAGCAGTGCCGATAATTCTAATGAAAAACTGTTTTTT

clone size: .
V gene: TRBV5-4
D gene: .
J gene: TRBJ2-5
CDR3 protein: CASSYTGSETQYF
CDR3 DNA: TGTGCCAGCAGCTATACAGGGTCGGAGACCCAGTACTTC

clone size: few
V gene: TRBV30
D gene: .
J gene: TRBJ1-1
CDR3 protein: CAWSVWGNTEAFF
CDR3 DNA: TGTGCCTGGAGTGTCTGGGGCAATACTGAAGCTTTCTTT

clone size: .
V gene: TRBV30
D gene: .
J gene: TRBJ1-3
CDR3 protein: CAWGPTGNTIYF
CDR3 DNA: TGTGCCTGGGGACCCACTGGAAACACCATATATTTT

clone size: .
V gene: TRBV6-5
D gene: .
J gene: TRBJ1-4
CDR3 protein: CASSGLWGGNEKLFF
CDR3 DNA: TGTGCCAGCAGTGGCCTCTGGGGAGGGAATGAAAAACTGTTTTTT

clone size: .
V gene: TRBV7-9
D gene: TRBD1
J gene: TRBJ2-3
CDR3 protein: CASSFTGGSTDTQYF
CDR3 DNA: TGTGCCAGCAGCTTCACAGGGGGGTCCACAGATACGCAGTATTTT

clone size: few
V gene: TRBV19
D gene: .
J gene: TRBJ2-6
CDR3 protein: CADPLKKVSGANVLTF
CDR3 DNA: TGTGCCGACCCATTAAAGAAGGTATCCGGGGCCAACGTCCTGACTTTC

clone size: few
V gene: TRBV5-1
D gene: .
J gene: TRBJ1-2
CDR3 protein: CASSLAGSDGYTF
CDR3 DNA: TGCGCCAGCAGCTTGGCGGGAAGCGATGGCTACACCTTC

clone size: many
V gene: TRBV28
D gene: .
J gene: TRBJ1-6
CDR3 protein: CASSFATAPSPLHF
CDR3 DNA: TGTGCCAGCAGTTTCGCGACAGCTCCTTCACCCCTCCACTTT

clone size: few
V gene: TRBV2
D gene: .
J gene: TRBJ2-5
CDR3 protein: CASTPRGGQETQYF
CDR3 DNA: TGTGCCAGCACCCCGAGGGGCGGCCAAGAGACCCAGTACTTC

clone size: few
V gene: TRBV18
D gene: .
J gene: TRBJ2-7
CDR3 protein: CASSPPGLPYEQYF
CDR3 DNA: TGTGCCAGCTCACCACCGGGGCTACCCTACGAGCAGTACTTC

clone size: .
V gene: TRBV6-5
D gene: .
J gene: TRBJ1-5
CDR3 protein: CASSDRGGSNQPQHF
CDR3 DNA: TGTGCCAGCTCCGACAGAGGGGGAAGCAATCAGCCCCAGCATTTT

clone size: few
V gene: TRBV18
D gene: .
J gene: TRBJ1-1
CDR3 protein: CASSPGWGLGTEAFF
CDR3 DNA: TGTGCCAGCTCACCCGGATGGGGTTTAGGTACTGAAGCTTTCTTT

clone size: .
V gene: TRBV28
D gene: .
J gene: TRBJ1-2
CDR3 protein: CASSFRGNYGYTF
CDR3 DNA: TGTGCCAGCAGTTTTAGAGGAAACTATGGCTACACCTTC

clone size: .
V gene: TRBV5-4
D gene: .
J gene: TRBJ1-1
CDR3 protein: CASSVETTVTEAFF
CDR3 DNA: TGTGCCAGCAGCGTCGAGACTACCGTGACTGAAGCTTTCTTT

clone size: .
V gene: TRBV28
D gene: .
J gene: TRBJ2-7
CDR3 protein: CASRKRSGEQYF
CDR3 DNA: TGTGCCAGCAGGAAGAGGTCAGGGGAGCAGTACTTC

clone size: few
V gene: TRBV10-1
D gene: .
J gene: TRBJ1-2
CDR3 protein: CASSESRGGGYTF
CDR3 DNA: TGCGCCAGCAGTGAGTCCAGGGGAGGAGGCTACACCTTC

clone size: few
V gene: TRBV5-4
D gene: .
J gene: TRBJ2-2
CDR3 protein: CASSFGRPADTGELFF
CDR3 DNA: TGTGCCAGCAGCTTTGGTAGGCCCGCGGACACCGGGGAGCTGTTTTTT

clone size: .
V gene: TRBV2
D gene: .
J gene: TRBJ1-1
CDR3 protein: CASSLTLTGLNTEAFF
CDR3 DNA: TGTGCCAGCAGCCTCACGTTAACGGGGTTGAACACTGAAGCTTTCTTT

clone size: few
V gene: TRBV11-2
D gene: .
J gene: TRBJ2-3
CDR3 protein: CASSSDYLRTDTQYF
CDR3 DNA: TGTGCCAGCAGCTCCGACTACCTTCGCACAGATACGCAGTATTTT

clone size: .
V gene: TRBV29-1
D gene: .
J gene: TRBJ1-1
CDR3 protein: CSVSPSSLDTEAFF
CDR3 DNA: TGCAGCGTTTCCCCTTCGTCCCTGGACACTGAAGCTTTCTTT

clone size: .
V gene: TRBV5-5
D gene: TRBD2
J gene: TRBJ2-1
CDR3 protein: CASSSSGTSLAGGYNEQFF
CDR3 DNA: TGTGCCAGCAGCTCCTCCGGAACGTCACTAGCGGGGGGGTACAATGAGCAGTTCTTC

clone size: .
V gene: TRBV5-4
D gene: .
J gene: TRBJ2-7
CDR3 protein: CASSPGGDRSNYEQYF
CDR3 DNA: TGTGCCAGCAGCCCCGGGGGGGACAGATCCAACTACGAGCAGTACTTC

clone size: few
V gene: TRBV18
D gene: .
J gene: TRBJ2-7
CDR3 protein: CASSPESQAAEQYF
CDR3 DNA: TGTGCCAGCTCACCAGAATCACAGGCTGCCGAGCAGTACTTC

clone size: .
V gene: TRBV27
D gene: .
J gene: TRBJ2-3
CDR3 protein: CASRLRTGPTDTQYF
CDR3 DNA: TGTGCCAGCAGACTACGGACGGGACCCACAGATACGCAGTATTTT

clone size: .
V gene: TRBV18
D gene: .
J gene: TRBJ2-5
CDR3 protein: CASSPRATVEETQYF
CDR3 DNA: TGTGCCAGCTCACCCAGGGCGACAGTGGAAGAGACCCAGTACTTC